A single T cell receptor (beta chain) is shown here with its context. This clonotype was seen repeatedly, ten times or more. The clone's antigen remains unknown. No base qualities exist here, and no much larger clone lies one base off it. Hyperthyroidism patients were aged 18 to 65 years and newly diagnosed, with disease duration of less than 2 months. Patients with uncontrolled infections, other autoimmune diseases, pregnancy or lactation were excluded. Diagnoses were based on clinical symptoms, serum thyroxine and TRAb, thyroid ultrasound and orbital computed tomography. Blood from progressor patients was collected at the time of first diagnosis with hyperthyroidism, before any ophthalmopathy symptoms had appeared. PBMCs were isolated from around 10 ml of fresh peripheral blood by Ficoll-Paque density gradient centrifugation. Progressor patients were initially diagnosed with Graves' hyperthyroidism and developed ophthalmopathy during follow-up. Total RNA was extracted with Trizol reagent, and quality was checked on an Agilent 2100 Bioanalyzer.

The entry originates in a study of T cells in Graves' hyperthyroidism and ophthalmopathy (dated by TCRdb to about 2019). In the study overall: Peripheral blood was sampled at the time of initial diagnosis, prior to any treatment. TCR V-J signatures able to tell the groups apart were searched for in a discovery cohort of 100 patients, of whom fewer than 45 had Graves' ophthalmopathy and around 58 had stable Graves' hyperthyroidism. An independent validation cohort of about 20 hyperthyroidism patients and about 16 patients who later progressed to ophthalmopathy tested prospective prediction of ophthalmopathy. For training and testing, the 100 or so patients in the discovery cohort were randomly divided in a 7:3 ratio. In addition, the study compared T-cell repertoires in thyroid tissue and in blood from about six Graves' hyperthyroidism patients. After blood sampling, hyperthyroidism patients were treated with methimazole at a starting dose of 30 mg daily, and ophthalmopathy patients were treated with high-dose intravenous methylprednisolone. According to the paper, TCR Vbeta CDR3 sequencing was carried out on over 130 peripheral blood samples, which came from under 50 ophthalmopathy, 75 to 80 hyperthyroidism and roughly 17 progressor patients.

Findings and caveats that apply to the study as a whole: Sample size was not statistically predetermined, and blinding of investigators to group allocation was not performed. Most expanded thyroid clonotypes (frequency above 0.001) were also detected in blood, a finding suggesting that blood repertoires may reflect thyroid immune responses. Ophthalmopathy was separated from stable hyperthyroidism by a 13 V-J signature model, with approximately 90% sensitivity and roughly 81% specificity obtained in cross-validation and 80%/75% obtained in testing. In validation, the model predicted progression to ophthalmopathy with 65% to 71% sensitivity and about 73% specificity, a median of approximately 6.5 months before onset.

Amplification of TCR beta CDR3 regions was carried out from RNA transcripts. The first round of RT-PCR for the TCR CDR3 was performed with the HTBI primer set and the Qiagen OneStep RT-PCR kit. Libraries were constructed in a second round of multiplex PCR, after which size selection and purification were carried out. The libraries were sequenced on an Illumina HiSeq2000 using paired-end 100 bp reads. The paper's processing steps were these. Raw data were processed with SOAPnuke, discarding reads with adapters, uncalled bases, mean Phred below 15, or no exact constant-primer or identifier match. High-quality paired reads were merged with COPE v1.2.5, and unique nucleotide sequences were defined as clonotypes. Clonotypes were aligned to IMGT TRBV, TRBD and TRBJ reference segments using MiTCR v1.1. The analysis included only V-J combinations with a frequency above 0.0001, which together covered around 99% of the repertoires. The TCS score was defined as the ratio of F50 (clonal expansion) to E x V (chaos), calculated using BLOSUM62-based TCRdist between CDR3 peptides within each V-J. Welch's t-statistics and random forest reduced roughly 530 V-J features to some 14, which were used in a naive Bayes classifier (R e1071). TCRdb cleaned the public reads at Q25 with fastp, built clones with MiXCR and kept in-frame beta chains. Rows are unified per CDR3 protein, each entry keeping the most common DNA and genes. TCRdb, not the authors, supplied the V and J calls. Across this sample there are about 300,000 distinct CDR3 sequences, with around 25% seen only once. The top ten hold roughly a quarter of the sample.

Counted from cysteine to phenylalanine, this CDR3 has 14 amino acids. Solely the CDR3 DNA is kept, with 42 bases framed from the first base. V is pared back by 5 bases and J by 5 bases, with 12 bases lying between the germline termini. The V gene is TRBV12-3 or TRBV12-4 and the J gene is TRBJ2-2; the D gene is tentatively TRBD1 or TRBD2, each matching 6 bases. Sequencing used blood. The sequence was collected from a man between 40 and 49 years old with Graves' hyperthyroidism that later progressed to Graves' ophthalmopathy. The sequence in DNA is TGTGCCAGCAGTCAAGTAGGGGGGACCGGGGAGCTGTTTTTT. Translated, this is CASSQVGGTGELFF.